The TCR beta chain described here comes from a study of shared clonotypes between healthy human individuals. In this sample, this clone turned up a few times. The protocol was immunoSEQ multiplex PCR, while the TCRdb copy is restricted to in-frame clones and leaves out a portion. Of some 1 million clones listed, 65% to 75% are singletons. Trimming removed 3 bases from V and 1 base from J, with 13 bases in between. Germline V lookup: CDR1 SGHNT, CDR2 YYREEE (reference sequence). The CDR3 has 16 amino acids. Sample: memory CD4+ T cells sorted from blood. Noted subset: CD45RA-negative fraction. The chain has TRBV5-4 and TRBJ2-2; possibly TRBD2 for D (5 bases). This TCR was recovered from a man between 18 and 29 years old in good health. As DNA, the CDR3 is TGTGCCAGCAGCTCCCCTAGCAAAGGGAACACCGGGGAGCTGTTTTTT. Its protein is CASSSPSKGNTGELFF.